The 12 T cell receptor beta chains below come from one sample, sequenced in a study of blood T cell repertoires in COVID-19. TCRdb's table, derived via immunoSEQ multiplex PCR, lists solely in-frame clones and lacks some. The sample includes tens of thousands of clones, approximately 88% of them seen just once. The sequenced sample was peripheral blood. These receptors were obtained from a man aged 80 or over with acute or convalescent COVID-19.

This clone has only one observation. The genes are TRBV6-2 or TRBV6-3 and TRBJ2-7; 9 bases align to TRBD2. Germline CDR1 is MNHEY and CDR2 is SVGEGT. This CDR3 is built from 16 residues. Trimming took 4 bases from V and 0 from J; bases not matched to a gene: 7. The CDR3 loop is CASSLTSGPSSYEQYF. Written as DNA, the CDR3 is TGTGCCAGCAGTTTGACTAGCGGTCCTAGCTCCTACGAGCAGTACTTC.

This chain joins TRBV30 and TRBJ2-7, with 11 bases matching TRBD1. This CDR3 has 14 residues. V lost 8 bases and J lost 3; bases outside the gene matches: 9. Germline V gives CDR1 GTSNPN, CDR2 SVGIG (reference sequence). The CDR3 reads CALTPGQGGYEQYF. The CDR3 bases are TGTGCCCTGACGCCGGGACAGGGGGGCTACGAGCAGTACTTC.

The rearrangement links TRBV7-9 to TRBJ2-1; D remains ambiguous. Trimming left V 1 base short and J 6 bases short, with 7 bases between. In germline, CDR1 is SEHNR, CDR2 FQNEAQ (reference sequence). The CDR3 is 13 residues long. The CDR3 DNA sequence: TGTGCCAGCAGCTTAGTTGCCAGCAATGAGCAGTTCTTC. The encoded protein is CASSLVASNEQFF.

The rearrangement links TRBV10-2 to TRBJ1-5; the D gene is possibly TRBD1 (5 bases). The ends were cut back, 6 bases at V and 4 bases at J, with 10 bases in the middle. The germline V gene has CDR1 WSHSY and CDR2 SAAADI. This CDR3 has 13 residues. The CDR3 region is CASSLDRNQPQHF. CDR3 nucleotides: TGCGCCAGCAGCCTCGACAGAAATCAGCCCCAGCATTTT.

The rearrangement uses TRBV19 and TRBJ1-2; D remains unclear. V was clipped by 7 bases and J by 0 bases, with 18 bases between them. CDR3 length: 16 amino acids. Germline values: CDR1 LNHDA, CDR2 SQIVND (reference sequence). CDR3 sequence (DNA): TGTGCCAGTAAAGATACGGGCGACGGGGCTAACTATGGCTACACCTTC. It codes for CASKDTGDGANYGYTF. Based on the CDR3 plus reference TRBV19 and TRBJ1-2, the full variable domain is DGGITQSPKYLFRKEGQNVTLSCEQNLNHDAMYWYRQDPGQGLRLIYYSQIVNDFQKGDIAEGYSVSREKKESFPLTVTSAQKNPTAFYLCASKDTGDGANYGYTFGSGTRLTVV.

This clone has only a few counts. This chain links TRBV3-1 (or the pseudogene TRBV3-2) with TRBJ1-2; TRBD1 agrees at 9 bases. The CDR3 consists of 15 residues. CDR1 is LGHDT, CDR2 YNNKEL, per germline (reference sequence). The trim removed 4 bases at V and 4 bases at J, leaving 7 bases unmatched. The chain's CDR3 is CASSPRDRVAYGYTF. The CDR3 coding sequence is TGTGCCAGCAGCCCTCGGGACAGGGTGGCCTATGGCTACACCTTC.

The rearrangement joins TRBV7-9 to TRBJ2-4; the match to TRBD1 covers 10 bases. CDR1 and CDR2 from the germline V gene are SEHNR and FQNEAQ (reference sequence). Germline trimming cut 6 bases from V and 0 bases from J; bases unmatched to any gene: 11. This CDR3 has 18 amino acids. This CDR3 is CASSLPGQGSLAKNIQYF. The DNA of the CDR3 is TGTGCCAGCAGTTTACCGGGACAGGGGTCACTAGCCAAAAACATTCAGTACTTC.

This chain links TRBV29-1 with TRBJ2-1; 9 nucleotides agree with TRBD2. Germline V lookup: CDR1 SQVTM, CDR2 ANQGSEA. The V segment lost 1 base and the J segment 7 bases; nucleotides outside the gene matches: 8. The CDR3 extends over 15 amino acids. The CDR3 DNA follows: TGCAGCGTTGAAGGCTGGGCGGGAGGGAGTAATGAGCAGTTCTTC. Encoded protein: CSVEGWAGGSNEQFF.

The J gene is TRBJ2-7, the V gene TRBV7-9; 8 bases agree with TRBD1. In germline, CDR1 is SEHNR, CDR2 FQNEAQ (reference sequence). Unmatched junction bases numbered 5, after V lost 6 bases and J lost 4 bases. This CDR3 is built from 13 residues. CDR3 nucleotides: TGTGCCAGCAGTGGGACAGGAAATTACGAGCAGTACTTC. Translating gives CASSGTGNYEQYF.

The chain recombines TRBV24-1 with TRBJ1-1; TRBD1 agrees at 9 bases. Trimming took 8 bases from V and 1 from J; bases not matched to a gene: 1. This CDR3 region has 13 residues. In germline, CDR1 is KGHDR, CDR2 SFDVKD. CDR3 residues: CATKDRGNTEAFF. CDR3 DNA: TGTGCCACCAAGGACAGGGGGAACACTGAAGCTTTCTTT.

The CDR3 DNA reads TGTGCCAGCAGTTTCAGTGTGAATGAGCAGTTCTTC. It encodes CASSFSVNEQFF. This chain uses TRBV2 with TRBJ2-1; D is uncertain. Germline CDR1 reads SNHLY; CDR2 reads FYNNEI. The CDR3 is 12 amino acids. V was shortened by 5 bases and J by 7 bases, with 9 bases between the two germline ends. The whole variable domain, remainder taken from reference TRBV2 and TRBJ2-1, is EPEVTQTPSHQVTQMGQEVILRCVPISNHLYFYWYRQILGQKVEFLVSFYNNEISEKSEIFDDQFSVERPDGSNFTLKIRSTKLEDSAMYFCASSFSVNEQFFGPGTRLTVL.

The chain links TRBV5-1 to TRBJ2-7; 7 nucleotides align to TRBD2. Germline CDR1 reads SGHRS; CDR2 reads YFSETQ. The CDR3 has 15 amino acids. With V trimmed by 4 bases and J by 0 bases, 7 bases remained unmatched. This CDR3 is CASSPSGASSYEQYF. CDR3 sequence (DNA): TGCGCCAGCAGCCCCAGCGGGGCGAGCTCCTACGAGCAGTACTTC.